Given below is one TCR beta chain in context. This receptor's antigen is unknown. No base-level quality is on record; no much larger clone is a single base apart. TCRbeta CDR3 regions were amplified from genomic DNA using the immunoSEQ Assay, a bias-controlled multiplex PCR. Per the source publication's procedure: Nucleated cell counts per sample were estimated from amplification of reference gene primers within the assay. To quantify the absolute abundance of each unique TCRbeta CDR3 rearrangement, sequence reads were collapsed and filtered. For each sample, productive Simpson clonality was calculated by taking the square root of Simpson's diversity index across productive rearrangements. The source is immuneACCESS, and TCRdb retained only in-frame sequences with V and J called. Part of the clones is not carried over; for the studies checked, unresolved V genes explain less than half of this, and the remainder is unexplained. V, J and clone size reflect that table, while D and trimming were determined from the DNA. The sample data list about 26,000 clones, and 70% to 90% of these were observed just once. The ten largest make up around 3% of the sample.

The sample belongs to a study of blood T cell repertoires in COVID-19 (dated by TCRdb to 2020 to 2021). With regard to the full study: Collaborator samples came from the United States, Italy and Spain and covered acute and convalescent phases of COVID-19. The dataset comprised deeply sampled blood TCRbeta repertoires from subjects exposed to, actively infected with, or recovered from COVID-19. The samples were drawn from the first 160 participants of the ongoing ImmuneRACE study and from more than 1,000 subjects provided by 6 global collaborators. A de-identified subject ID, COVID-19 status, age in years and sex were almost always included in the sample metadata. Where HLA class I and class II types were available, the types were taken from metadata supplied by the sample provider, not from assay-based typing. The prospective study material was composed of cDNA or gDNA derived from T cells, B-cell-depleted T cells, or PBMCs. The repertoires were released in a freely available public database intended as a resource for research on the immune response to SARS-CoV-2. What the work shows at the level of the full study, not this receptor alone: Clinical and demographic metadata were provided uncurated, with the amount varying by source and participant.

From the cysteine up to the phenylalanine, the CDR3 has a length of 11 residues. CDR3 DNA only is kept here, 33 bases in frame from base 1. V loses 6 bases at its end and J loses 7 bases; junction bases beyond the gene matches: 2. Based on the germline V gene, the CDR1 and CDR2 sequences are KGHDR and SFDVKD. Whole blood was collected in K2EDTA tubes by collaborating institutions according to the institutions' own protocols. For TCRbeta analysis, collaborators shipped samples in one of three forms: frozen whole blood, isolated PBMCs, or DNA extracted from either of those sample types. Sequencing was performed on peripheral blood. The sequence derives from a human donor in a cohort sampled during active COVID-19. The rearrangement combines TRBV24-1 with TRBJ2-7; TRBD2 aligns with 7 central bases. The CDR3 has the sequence CATSWGGEQYF. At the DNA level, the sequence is TGTGCCACCAGTTGGGGGGGAGAGCAGTACTTC.